This T cell receptor (beta chain) was documented in a study of blood T cell repertoires in COVID-19. At the level of the study: Nucleic acid was either cDNA or gDNA, and it came from T cells, B-cell-depleted T cells, or PBMCs.

CDR3 size: 12 residues. V was shortened by 5 bases and J by 4 bases, with 9 bases between the two germline ends. Germline-derived CDR1 and CDR2 are PRHDT and FYEKMQ (reference sequence). TCRdb's table, derived via immunoSEQ multiplex PCR, lists solely in-frame clones and lacks some. The data show about 170,000 clones, about 85% seen once. This TCR came from a woman in her sixties or seventies with COVID-19, enrolled during active disease. Material: peripheral blood. The chain carries TRBV13 and TRBJ2-7; D gene uncertain. As DNA, the CDR3 is TGTGCCAGCAGCAACGACGGGTACGAGCAGTACTTC. This codes for CASSNDGYEQYF.